Following are 29 T cell receptor beta chains from one sample sequenced in a study of blood T cell repertoires in COVID-19. The protocol was immunoSEQ multiplex PCR, while the TCRdb copy is restricted to in-frame clones and leaves out a portion. The data contain hundreds of thousands of clones, approximately 83% of them seen just once; the ten biggest clones take up 1.3%. The sample was peripheral blood. The receptor set was obtained from a young woman with COVID-19, enrolled during active disease.

V usage is TRBV25-1 and J usage is TRBJ1-2, with TRBD1 matching 9 bases. CDR1 is MGHDK and CDR2 is SYGVNS in the germline V gene. Germline trimming cut 6 bases from V and 10 bases from J; bases unmatched to any gene: 9. The length of the CDR3 is 13 residues. The CDR3 region is CASSPRTGAHYTF. CDR3 sequence (DNA): TGTGCCAGCAGCCCAAGGACAGGGGCTCACTACACCTTC.

This clone was seen only a few times. The rearrangement uses TRBV19 and TRBJ2-1, with unresolved D. The CDR3 is 14 amino acids. From germline, CDR1 is LNHDA and CDR2 SQIVND (reference sequence). V was shortened by 11 bases and J by 0 bases, with 14 bases between the two germline ends. CDR3 nucleotide sequence: TGTGCCTCGACTCGGGTACACTCCTACAATGAGCAGTTCTTC. Its translation: CASTRVHSYNEQFF.

This clone is a singleton in its sample. The J gene is TRBJ2-3, the V gene TRBV7-2; 7 positions match TRBD2. Germline V gene sequence: CDR1 SGHTA, CDR2 FQGNSA. The junction had 4 bases not matched to a gene; V was cut back by 5 bases and J by 5 bases. This CDR3 has 13 residues. The CDR3 DNA reads TGTGCCAGCAGCCAAGGACTAGGAGATACGCAGTATTTT. Protein product: CASSQGLGDTQYF.

CDR3 nucleotide sequence: TGTGCCTGGAGTGTATCGGCGGGAGAGACCCAGTACTTC. Residues: CAWSVSAGETQYF. This chain uses TRBV30 with TRBJ2-5, with D possibly being TRBD2 (5 bases). In germline, CDR1 is GTSNPN, CDR2 SVGIG (reference sequence). This CDR3 spans 13 amino acids. V lost 0 bases to trimming and J lost 4 bases, with 9 bases between them. The variable domain in full, with the rest retrieved from reference TRBV30 and TRBJ2-5, is SQTIHQWPATLVQPVGSPLSLECTVEGTSNPNLYWYRQAAGRGLQLLFYSVGIGQISSEVPQNLSASRPQDRQFILSSKKLLLSDSGFYLCAWSVSAGETQYFGPGTRLLVL.

The DNA for the CDR3 is TGTGCCAGCAGCCCTCTAGCGGGAGGGCCAGATACGCAGTATTTT. Residues: CASSPLAGGPDTQYF. The V and J genes are TRBV6-2 or TRBV6-3 and TRBJ2-3, with TRBD2 identical over 12 bases. J was trimmed by 4 bases and V by 6 bases; bases with no gene match: 5. The length of the CDR3 is 15 residues. Germline CDR1 MNHEY, CDR2 SVGEGT.

Here the CDR3 DNA reads TGTGCCAGCAGCTTGCGGGCGGGAACTCCCTACAATGAGCAGTTCTTC. Its protein product is CASSLRAGTPYNEQFF. The chain uses TRBV5-6 and TRBJ2-1, with D perhaps matching TRBD2 (6 bases). The V end was cut by 1 base, the J end by 2 bases, with 13 bases between. The CDR3 is made up of 16 amino acids. CDR1 is SGHDT and CDR2 is YYEEEE in the germline V gene. The full variable domain, in which reference TRBV5-6 and TRBJ2-1 provide the parts outside the CDR3, is DAGVTQSPTHLIKTRGQQVTLRCSPKSGHDTVSWYQQALGQGPQFIFQYYEEEERQRGNFPDRFSGHQFPNYSSELNVNALLLGDSALYLCASSLRAGTPYNEQFFGPGTRLTVL.

Ten or more counts support this clone. The chain joins TRBV12-3 or TRBV12-4 to TRBJ2-1; 8 nucleotides align to TRBD2. Unmatched junction bases numbered 5, after V lost 4 bases and J lost 15 bases. The CDR3 extends over 11 amino acids. CDR3 residues: CASSSGTRGFF. In DNA, the CDR3 is TGTGCCAGCAGTTCAGGGACTAGGGGGTTCTTC.

V and J are TRBV15 and TRBJ1-5; 10 bases map to TRBD1. V gave up 0 bases and J gave up 10 bases; unmatched junction bases: 18. CDR3 size: 19 residues. Germline CDR1 and CDR2: LNHNV and YYDKDF (reference sequence). Here the CDR3 DNA reads TGTGCCACCAGCAGAGATCAGCTGCTGGGACAGGGGCTCGGGGGTCCCCAGCATTTT. Translated, it gives CATSRDQLLGQGLGGPQHF.

The chain employs TRBV6-5 and TRBJ2-7; the match to TRBD1 covers 10 bases. From germline, CDR1 is MNHEY and CDR2 SVGAGI. The CDR3 is 14 residues long. J was trimmed by 3 bases and V by 2 bases; bases with no gene match: 1. The DNA of the CDR3 is TGTGCCAGCAGTTACCGGACAGGGGGCTACGAGCAGTACTTC. This encodes CASSYRTGGYEQYF.

The CDR3 is CASSRLTESSYNEQFF. CDR3 nucleotides: TGCGCCAGCAGCAGGTTGACAGAGAGCTCCTACAATGAGCAGTTCTTC. The chain combines TRBV5-1 with TRBJ2-1; D possibly corresponds to TRBD1 (5 bases). V lost 4 bases, J lost 0 bases, and 14 bases lay in between. The CDR3 is 16 residues long. Germline CDR1 SGHRS, CDR2 YFSETQ.

The chain is built from TRBV28 and TRBJ2-1; 8 nucleotides align to TRBD2. The CDR3 runs 15 residues. Trimming cost V 3 bases and J 8 bases; bases outside gene matches: 9. Germline CDR1 and CDR2: MDHEN and SYDVKM. Here the CDR3 reads CASSFGPGGPDEQFF. CDR3 bases: TGTGCCAGCAGTTTCGGACCGGGGGGGCCCGATGAGCAGTTCTTC.

This clone has more than one count but fewer than ten. This sequence joins TRBV19 and TRBJ2-7, with 13 bases matching TRBD2. CDR1 and CDR2 (germline): LNHDA, SQIVND (reference sequence). The CDR3 runs to 16 residues. Germline trimming cut 4 bases from V and 4 bases from J; bases unmatched to any gene: 7. CDR3: CASSTRTSGSVYEQYF. CDR3 DNA: TGTGCCAGTAGTACGAGGACTAGCGGGAGCGTATACGAGCAGTACTTC.

This clone appeared a few times. The chain joins TRBV9 to TRBJ1-2; D is ambiguous. V lost 1 base to trimming and J lost 6 bases, with 7 bases between them. Per the germline V gene, CDR1 is SGDLS and CDR2 is YYNGEE. The CDR3 length is 12 residues. The CDR3 region is CASSVSRNGYTF. The CDR3 DNA sequence: TGTGCCAGCAGCGTATCCAGGAATGGCTACACCTTC. Based on the CDR3 plus reference TRBV9 and TRBJ1-2, the full variable domain is DSGVTQTPKHLITATGQRVTLRCSPRSGDLSVYWYQQSLDQGLQFLIQYYNGEERAKGNILERFSAQQFPDLHSELNLSSLELGDSALYFCASSVSRNGYTFGSGTRLTVV.

The rearrangement links TRBV7-3 to TRBJ2-1, with D possibly TRBD2 on 6 matching bases. The CDR3 sequence is 12 residues long. The ends were cut back, 5 bases at V and 8 bases at J, with 10 bases in the middle. Germline V lookup: CDR1 SGHTA, CDR2 FQGTGA. The CDR3 nucleotides read TGTGCCAGCAGCGCAACGGGGGATGAGCAGTTCTTC. It encodes CASSATGDEQFF.

V gene TRBV29-1 combines with J gene TRBJ2-2, with D possibly TRBD1 on 6 matching bases. The ends were cut back, 6 bases at V and 7 bases at J, with 12 bases in the middle. This CDR3 has 12 residues. CDR1 and CDR2 from the germline V gene are SQVTM and ANQGSEA. The CDR3 sequence is CSVVQGSGELFF. The CDR3 region has the DNA TGCAGCGTGGTTCAGGGGAGCGGGGAGCTGTTTTTT.

The chain links TRBV7-8 to TRBJ1-2; TRBD1 aligns across 8 bases. Trimming at V came to 5 bases and at J to 6 bases, leaving 2 bases not matched to a gene. Germline V lookup: CDR1 SGHVS, CDR2 FQNEAQ. This CDR3 has 12 amino acids. CDR3: CASSHRGNGYTF. The DNA of the CDR3 is TGTGCCAGCAGCCACAGGGGGAATGGCTACACCTTC.

This sequence joins TRBV2 and TRBJ1-4; the D is unclear. Germline V gives CDR1 SNHLY, CDR2 FYNNEI. V lost 6 bases and J 8 bases, leaving 13 bases between the germline ends. CDR3 length: 13 residues. The CDR3 DNA follows: TGTGCCAGCAGGTCAGCGGAGGAAGAAAAACTGTTTTTT. Its protein product is CASRSAEEEKLFF.

This sequence joins TRBV24-1 and TRBJ2-3; a possible D gene is TRBD1 (5 bases). The CDR3 runs to 15 residues. Looked up from germline, CDR1 is KGHDR and CDR2 is SFDVKD. The V and J ends lost 4 bases and 3 bases respectively, with 13 bases between them. The CDR3 loop is CATSDNLGPTDTQYF. CDR3 sequence (DNA): TGTGCCACCAGTGACAATTTGGGGCCAACAGATACGCAGTATTTT.

This clone was counted between two and nine times. This chain links TRBV7-9 with TRBJ2-7; a weak D match, TRBD2 (6 bases). V gave up 7 bases and J gave up 2 bases, with 18 bases separating them. The CDR3 spans 15 residues. CDR1 is SEHNR and CDR2 is FQNEAQ in the germline V gene (reference sequence). CDR3 coding DNA: TGTGCCAGCACCATTAGCGGCATCACCCCCTACGAGCAGTACTTC. Amino acids: CASTISGITPYEQYF.

This clone has just one count. The chain employs TRBV14 and TRBJ2-7, with D possibly TRBD1 on 6 matching bases. V shed 4 bases and J shed 6 bases, with 13 bases lying between them. CDR1 and CDR2 from the germline V gene are SGHDN and FVKESK. This CDR3 is built from 13 residues. For the CDR3, the DNA is TGTGCCAGCAGCCGACCGGGACACCCCGAGCAGTACTTC. Amino acid sequence: CASSRPGHPEQYF. The full variable domain, rest sourced from reference TRBV14 and TRBJ2-7, is EAGVTQFPSHSVIEKGQTVTLRCDPISGHDNLYWYRRVMGKEIKFLLHFVKESKQDESGMPNNRFLAERTGGTYSTLKVQPAELEDSGVYFCASSRPGHPEQYFGPGTRLTVT.

The rearrangement links TRBV29-1 to TRBJ1-2; 9 bases map to TRBD1. Germline values: CDR1 SQVTM, CDR2 ANQGSEA. J was trimmed by 8 bases and V by 3 bases; bases with no gene match: 4. CDR3 length: 12 residues. CDR3 amino acids: CSVDGTGRGYTF. The CDR3 nucleotides are TGCAGCGTTGACGGGACAGGGCGAGGCTACACCTTC.

This clone was counted once. The CDR3 coding sequence is TGTGCCATCAGTGAGTCTCGACAGGGTAAAAACATTCAGTACTTC. Translating it yields CAISESRQGKNIQYF. The chain carries TRBV10-3 and TRBJ2-4; TRBD1 agrees at 7 bases. This CDR3 is built from 15 residues. The ends lost 0 bases at V and 4 bases at J; junction bases unmatched: 3. Germline V gene data show CDR1 as ENHRY and CDR2 as SYGVKD.

The V and J genes are TRBV29-1 and TRBJ1-1; tentatively, D is TRBD1 (6 bases). There are 13 residues in the CDR3. CDR1 and CDR2 from the germline V gene are SQVTM and ANQGSEA. Trimming took 7 bases from V and 1 from J, leaving 13 bases between them. This CDR3 is CSGQGSSNTEAFF. CDR3 coding DNA: TGCAGCGGCCAGGGGTCTTCGAACACTGAAGCTTTCTTT.

This rearrangement joins TRBV9 to TRBJ2-7, with 9 positions matching TRBD2. The CDR3 spans 16 residues. J gave up 5 bases and V 0 bases, and 9 bases lay outside the gene matches. CDR1 and CDR2 from the germline V gene are SGDLS and YYNGEE. CDR3 in amino acids: CASSVAQAGGRHEQYF. In DNA, the CDR3 is TGTGCCAGCAGCGTAGCGCAAGCGGGAGGACGGCACGAGCAGTACTTC.

The V gene is TRBV7-8, the J gene TRBJ1-1; 9 bases are shared with TRBD1. With V trimmed by 1 base and J by 10 bases, 10 bases remained unmatched. The germline gives CDR1 SGHVS, CDR2 FQNEAQ. CDR3 length: 15 residues. This CDR3 reads CASSLGGTGIHRAFF. For the CDR3, the DNA is TGTGCCAGCAGCTTAGGTGGGACAGGGATTCATCGAGCTTTCTTT.

This clone was detected a few times. The sample has other DNA sequences that encode this CDR3 too. DNA of the CDR3: TGCGCCAGCAGCTTGGGACAGGGAAATGAAAAACTGTTTTTT. Translated: CASSLGQGNEKLFF. The chain links TRBV5-1 to TRBJ1-4, with 7 bases lining up with TRBD1. CDR3 length: 14 residues. Germline V gene lookup returns CDR1 SGHRS and CDR2 YFSETQ. Trimming cost V 0 bases and J 5 bases; bases outside gene matches: 1.

The V call is TRBV19, the J call TRBJ2-1, with D possibly TRBD1 on 7 matching bases. CDR3 length: 15 residues. The germline CDR1 and CDR2 sequences are LNHDA and SQIVND (reference sequence). With 3 bases removed from V and 0 bases from J, the gap between germline ends came to 9 bases. The CDR3 bases are TGTGCCAGTAGTATGCAGGGGGGCTCCTACAATGAGCAGTTCTTC. As protein: CASSMQGGSYNEQFF.

The genes are TRBV4-2 and TRBJ2-7, with 9 positions matching TRBD2. Germline lookup yields CDR1 LGHNA and CDR2 YNFKEQ. The CDR3 is 15 amino acids. The junction had 7 bases not matched to a gene; V was cut back by 4 bases and J by 3 bases. The CDR3 region has the DNA TGTGCCAGCAGCCGGGAAAGACTAGCGGACTACGAGCAGTACTTC. This sequence encodes CASSRERLADYEQYF.

The chain links TRBV4-3 to TRBJ1-4; possible D gene TRBD1, 5 bases. With 3 bases removed from V and 5 bases from J, the gap between germline ends came to 13 bases. CDR1 is LGHNA, CDR2 YSLEER, per germline. The CDR3 covers 15 residues. The CDR3 spells CASSHGRDPNEKLFF. The CDR3 DNA reads as TGCGCCAGCAGCCACGGGCGGGACCCAAATGAAAAACTGTTTTTT.